The 16 T cell receptor beta chains listed next were all sequenced from one sample in a study of immune evolution from preneoplasia to lung adenocarcinoma. Libraries were prepared by immunoSEQ multiplex PCR; TCRdb keeps only in-frame clonotypes and omits some of them. The table has about 9,100 clones, approximately 80% seen once; the top ten hold roughly 2.9%. Sequenced: FFPE lung adenocarcinoma in situ tissue. Receptors were obtained from a person between 65 and 80 years old with lung adenocarcinoma.

This clone showed up just a few times. This rearrangement joins TRBV30 to TRBJ1-2, with 8 bases fitting TRBD1. This CDR3 has 14 residues. Germline V lookup: CDR1 GTSNPN, CDR2 SVGIG (reference sequence). V was clipped by 0 bases and J by 4 bases; unmatched bases: 4. The chain's CDR3 is CAWSVGQGTYGYTF. DNA for the CDR3: TGTGCCTGGAGTGTCGGACAGGGTACCTATGGCTACACCTTC.

The J gene is TRBJ1-3, the V gene TRBV11-2; weak D call: TRBD1 (5 bases). Trimming left V 5 bases short and J 7 bases short, with 12 bases between. Germline V gene data show CDR1 as SGHAT and CDR2 as FQNNGV. The CDR3 extends over 13 amino acids. The chain's CDR3 is CASSAGPANTIYF. The CDR3 nucleotides read TGTGCCAGCAGCGCGGGACCTGCGAACACCATATATTTT. The full variable domain, with the rest looked up from reference TRBV11-2 and TRBJ1-3, is EAGVAQSPRYKIIEKRQSVAFWCNPISGHATLYWYQQILGQGPKLLIQFQNNGVVDDSQLPKDRFSAERLKGVDSTLKIQPAKLEDSAVYLCASSAGPANTIYFGEGSWLTVV.

V is TRBV6-5 and J is TRBJ2-7; the D gene is possibly TRBD1 (5 bases). Trimming pared 4 bases from V and 3 bases from J, leaving 19 bases between. The CDR3 runs 16 residues. Germline V gene lookup returns CDR1 MNHEY and CDR2 SVGAGI. In DNA form, the CDR3 reads TGTGCCAGCAGTTTCAACACAGGCTCCATCTACTACGAGCAGTACTTC. It encodes CASSFNTGSIYYEQYF.

The CDR3 spells CASSFTGLEQYF. The CDR3 DNA reads as TGTGCCAGCAGCTTCACAGGGCTCGAGCAGTACTTC. This chain uses TRBV5-5 with TRBJ2-7; a possible D gene is TRBD1 (6 bases). V was clipped by 2 bases and J by 6 bases, with 9 bases between them. Germline V lookup: CDR1 SGHKS, CDR2 YYEKEE (reference sequence). The CDR3 spans 12 residues.

The chain couples TRBV6-4 to TRBJ2-3; TRBD1 is a possible D gene (6 bases). Trimming pared 4 bases from V and 4 bases from J, leaving 18 bases between. Germline V gene lookup returns CDR1 MRHNA and CDR2 SNTAGT. The CDR3 is 16 residues long. CDR3 sequence reads: CASSAHAGTKSDTQYF. The CDR3 DNA reads TGTGCCAGCAGTGCCCACGCCGGGACAAAGTCAGATACGCAGTATTTT.

This chain connects TRBV7-2 to TRBJ2-5, with 10 bases that match TRBD2. This CDR3 has 16 amino acids. The germline CDR1 and CDR2 sequences are SGHTA and FQGNSA. The J segment lost 5 bases and the V segment lost 6 bases, leaving 12 bases of the junction unmatched. The CDR3 region has the DNA TGTGCCAGCAGAGCAAGCGGGGGGGCCAATTGGGAGACCCAGTACTTC. The encoded protein is CASRASGGANWETQYF.

This clone was counted only a few times. CDR3 bases: TGTGCCAGCAGTACCAGGGCCCTGAGGTATGGCTACACCTTC. Residues: CASSTRALRYGYTF. J is TRBJ1-2 and V is TRBV28; tentative D call: TRBD1 (5 bases). Trimming cost V 5 bases and J 5 bases, with 15 bases left between them. The V gene's germline CDR1 is MDHEN and CDR2 SYDVKM. This CDR3 is built from 14 residues.

The chain combines TRBV20-1 with TRBJ2-3; D unclear. This CDR3 is 10 amino acids long. Germline-derived CDR1 and CDR2 are DFQATT and SNEGSKA (reference sequence). Between the trimmed V and J ends, which lost 5 bases and 7 bases, there was a span of 7 bases. CDR3 loop: CSALFNTQYF. As DNA, the CDR3 is TGCAGTGCTCTTTTCAATACGCAGTATTTT.

The chain is built from TRBV27 and TRBJ2-7; 10 nucleotides match TRBD1. CDR3 length: 14 residues. V gave up 5 bases and J gave up 5 bases; unmatched junction bases: 6. CDR1 and CDR2 from the germline V gene are MNHEY and SMNVEV (reference sequence). The CDR3 spells CASSVRDRGDEQYF. The CDR3 DNA follows: TGTGCCAGCAGTGTCCGGGACAGGGGCGACGAGCAGTACTTC.

The chain uses TRBV15 and TRBJ2-1; the match to TRBD2 covers 8 bases. V gave up 3 bases and J gave up 8 bases; unmatched junction bases: 15. Germline CDR1 reads LNHNV; CDR2 reads YYDKDF (reference sequence). This CDR3 contains 17 residues. DNA for the CDR3: TGTGCCACCAGCAGTCCTAAGGGACTAGTAATCCGCTATGAGCAGTTCTTC. Its protein is CATSSPKGLVIRYEQFF.

CDR3 coding DNA: TGTGCCAGCAGCTTAATCCGAGGGGGCCTTGATGAAGCTTTCTTT. It is translated as CASSLIRGGLDEAFF. The chain is built from TRBV11-3 and TRBJ1-1; 7 bases are a match to TRBD1. Germline V gives CDR1 SGHNT, CDR2 YENEEA. The CDR3 extends over 15 amino acids. The V segment lost 2 bases and the J segment 7 bases; nucleotides outside the gene matches: 10.

The chain carries TRBV10-2 and TRBJ2-2, with a tentative D call TRBD1 (6 bases). This CDR3 contains 15 residues. The V gene's germline CDR1 is WSHSY and CDR2 SAAADI. Trimming cost V 6 bases and J 1 base, with 12 bases left between them. The CDR3 reads CASRRTEQNTGELFF. As DNA, the CDR3 is TGCGCCAGCAGAAGGACAGAGCAGAACACCGGGGAGCTGTTTTTT.

J is TRBJ1-3 and V is TRBV5-1; D may be TRBD1 (5 bases). CDR3 length: 15 residues. The V end lost 4 bases, the J end lost 2 bases, and 13 bases lay between the germline ends. CDR1 and CDR2 from the germline V gene are SGHRS and YFSETQ. The CDR3 is CASSLDGGAGNTIYF. In DNA, the CDR3 is TGCGCCAGCAGCCTAGATGGAGGGGCTGGAAACACCATATATTTT. Variable domain in full (rest from reference TRBV5-1 and TRBJ1-3): KAGVTQTPRYLIKTRGQQVTLSCSPISGHRSVSWYQQTPGQGLQFLFEYFSETQRNKGNFPGRFSGRQFSNSRSEMNVSTLELGDSALYLCASSLDGGAGNTIYFGEGSWLTVV.

The genes are TRBV7-9 and TRBJ1-1; 7 nucleotides agree with TRBD1. Per germline, CDR1 SEHNR and CDR2 FQNEAQ (reference sequence). Unmatched junction bases numbered 6, after V lost 3 bases and J lost 11 bases. This CDR3 contains 12 residues. The CDR3 DNA follows: TGTGCCAGCAGCTTCCTCGACAGGGTGGCTTTCTTT. Translation: CASSFLDRVAFF. The full variable domain, with the rest looked up from reference TRBV7-9 and TRBJ1-1, is DTGVSQNPRHKITKRGQNVTFRCDPISEHNRLYWYRQTLGQGPEFLTYFQNEAQLEKSRLLSDRFSAERPKGSFSTLEIQRTEQGDSAMYLCASSFLDRVAFFGQGTRLTVV.

The rearrangement joins TRBV10-2 to TRBJ1-3; unclear D gene. Per germline, CDR1 WSHSY and CDR2 SAAADI. The CDR3 length is 10 residues. Trimming took 10 bases from V and 8 from J, leaving 9 bases between them. Written as DNA, the CDR3 is TGCGCCACCTCGGCGGACACCATATATTTT. Protein sequence: CATSADTIYF.

The gene calls are TRBV4-1 and TRBJ2-1; 9 nucleotides agree with TRBD1. Germline-derived CDR1 and CDR2 are MGHRA and YSYEKL. This CDR3 is 16 amino acids long. The V and J ends lost 6 bases and 4 bases, in that order; junction bases with no gene match: 10. In DNA form, the CDR3 reads TGCGCCAGCAGGGAAACTCCGGGACAGGGTTACAATGAGCAGTTCTTC. It is translated as CASRETPGQGYNEQFF.